A selection of T cell receptor beta chains follows, all from one sample in a study of blood T cell repertoires in COVID-19. Assay: immunoSEQ multiplex PCR; the TCRdb copy retains only in-frame clones and omits some. The data show 250,000 or so clones, around 86% seen once. Specimen: peripheral blood. These receptors were collected from a woman aged 30 to 39 with active or convalescent COVID-19. CDR3s include the opening cysteine and the closing phenylalanine or tryptophan.

len,j_gene,v_gene,CDR3aa
15,TRBJ1-2,TRBV10-3,CAISERGETGDGYTF
15,TRBJ2-3,TRBV28,CASSLPAGGRNTQYF
13,TRBJ1-2,TRBV15,CATSGGAAPGYTF
19,TRBJ2-2,TRBV30,CAWSATPPVPAGGTGELFF
15,TRBJ1-2,TRBV19,CASSLPGQGVYGYTF
15,TRBJ1-6,TRBV3-1/TRBV3-2,CASSQVGAGNSPLHF
15,TRBJ1-5,TRBV5-1,CASRSGQGDNQPQHF
12,TRBJ1-4,TRBV6-6,CASKPGREKLFF
16,TRBJ2-1,TRBV15,CATRGSVARSYNEQFF
15,TRBJ1-4,TRBV30,CAWTRGQGVAEKLFF
17,TRBJ2-3,TRBV7-2,CASSSRGRGALVDTQYF
12,TRBJ1-1,TRBV12-3/TRBV12-4,CASSFYNTEAFF
12,TRBJ2-1,TRBV2,CASSPSGGWQFF
15,TRBJ1-6,TRBV6-2/TRBV6-3,CASSPPRQGYSPLHF
14,TRBJ2-3,TRBV11-1,CASSLDRNADTQYF
16,TRBJ2-3,TRBV7-2,CASSSILAGGRNTQYF
15,TRBJ1-2,TRBV9,CASSPHGGGLLVYTF
15,TRBJ1-2,TRBV7-8,CASSAYLGVGYGYTF
15,TRBJ1-2,TRBV5-4,CASSVLTGTSYGYTF
12,TRBJ1-3,TRBV2,CATGQGSDTIYF
11,TRBJ1-2,TRBV10-2,CASSGDYGYTF
14,TRBJ2-7,TRBV6-2/TRBV6-3,CASSYSTGPYEQYF
15,TRBJ2-3,TRBV18,CASSPQRGGTDTQYF
12,TRBJ1-2,TRBV12-3/TRBV12-4,CASSFTGVGYTF
17,TRBJ2-7,TRBV28,CASNSRSLRGSSYEQYF
15,TRBJ2-4,TRBV13,CASSLAGDGGNIQYF
18,TRBJ2-2,TRBV7-3,CASSLLAAVGPNTGELFF
13,TRBJ1-2,TRBV27,CASSSTLRDGYTF
14,TRBJ2-2,TRBV6-5,CASGLQVTPGELFF
17,TRBJ2-2,TRBV1,CTSSQAPSGTNTGELFF
16,TRBJ1-5,TRBV7-9,CASRPLQGLGNQPQHF